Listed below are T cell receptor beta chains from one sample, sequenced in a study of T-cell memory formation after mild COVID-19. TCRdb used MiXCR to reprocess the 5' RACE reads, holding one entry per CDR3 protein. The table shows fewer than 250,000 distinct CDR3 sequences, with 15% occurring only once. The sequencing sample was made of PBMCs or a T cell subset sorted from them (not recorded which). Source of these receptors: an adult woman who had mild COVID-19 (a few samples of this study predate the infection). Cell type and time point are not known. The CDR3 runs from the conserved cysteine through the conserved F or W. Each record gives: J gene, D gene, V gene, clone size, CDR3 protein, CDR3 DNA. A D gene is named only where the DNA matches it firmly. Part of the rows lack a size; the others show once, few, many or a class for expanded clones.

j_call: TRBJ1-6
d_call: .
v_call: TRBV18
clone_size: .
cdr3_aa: CASSPLNGQVFNSPLHF
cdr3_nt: TGTGCCAGCTCACCGCTAAACGGGCAGGTTTTTAATTCACCCCTCCACTTT

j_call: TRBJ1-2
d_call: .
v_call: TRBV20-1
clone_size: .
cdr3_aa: CSATGQLYGYTF
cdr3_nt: TGCAGTGCAACAGGACAGTTATATGGCTACACCTTC

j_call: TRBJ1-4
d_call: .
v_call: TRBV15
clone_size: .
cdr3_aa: CATSRVKIRGNNEKLFF
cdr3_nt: TGTGCCACCAGCAGAGTCAAGATCCGAGGGAATAATGAAAAACTGTTTTTT

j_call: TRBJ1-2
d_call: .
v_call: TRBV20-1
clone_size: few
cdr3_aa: CSAREHSPYGYTF
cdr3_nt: TGCAGTGCTAGAGAGCACAGCCCCTATGGCTACACCTTC

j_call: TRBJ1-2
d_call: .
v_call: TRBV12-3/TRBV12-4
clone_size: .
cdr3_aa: CASSHQANYGYTF
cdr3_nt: TGTGCCAGCAGCCATCAGGCTAACTATGGCTACACCTTC

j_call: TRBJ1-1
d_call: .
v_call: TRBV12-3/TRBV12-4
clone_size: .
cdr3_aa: CASSLTLGPSAEAFF
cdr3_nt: TGTGCCAGCAGTTTAACCCTAGGACCTTCGGCCGAAGCTTTCTTT

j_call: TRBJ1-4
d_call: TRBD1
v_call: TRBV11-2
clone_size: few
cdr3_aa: CASSPGQSESEKLFF
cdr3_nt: TGTGCCAGCAGCCCGGGACAGTCGGAAAGTGAAAAACTGTTTTTT

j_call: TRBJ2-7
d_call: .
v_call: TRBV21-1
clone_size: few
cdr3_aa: CASSKGRVRIHEQYF
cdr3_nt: TGTGCCAGCAGCAAAGGGCGGGTAAGGATTCACGAGCAGTACTTC

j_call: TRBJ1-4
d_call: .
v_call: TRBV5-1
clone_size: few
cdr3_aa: CASSVGVGEKLFF
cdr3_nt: TGCGCCAGCAGCGTCGGGGTTGGGGAAAAACTGTTTTTT

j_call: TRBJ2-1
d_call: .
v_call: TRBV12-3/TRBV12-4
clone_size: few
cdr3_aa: CASNQRSGARGEQFF
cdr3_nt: TGTGCCAGCAATCAACGGTCGGGAGCCCGTGGTGAGCAGTTCTTC

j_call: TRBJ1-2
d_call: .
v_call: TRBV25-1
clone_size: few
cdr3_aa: CASSETGAYYGYTF
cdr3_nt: TGTGCCAGCAGTGAAACTGGGGCTTACTATGGCTACACCTTC

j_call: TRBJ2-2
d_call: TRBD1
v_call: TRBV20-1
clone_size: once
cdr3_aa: CSAQPDRGRGTGELFF
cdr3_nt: TGCAGTGCCCAACCGGACAGGGGGCGCGGCACCGGGGAGCTGTTTTTT

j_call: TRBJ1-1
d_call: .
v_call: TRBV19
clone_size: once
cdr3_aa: CASRHASDMNTEAFF
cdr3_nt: TGTGCCAGTAGGCATGCAAGCGACATGAACACTGAAGCTTTCTTT

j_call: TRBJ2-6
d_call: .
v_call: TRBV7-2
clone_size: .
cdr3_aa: CASSTPGRRSAGANVLTF
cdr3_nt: TGTGCCAGCAGCACACCGGGACGGCGGTCCGCTGGGGCCAACGTCCTGACTTTC

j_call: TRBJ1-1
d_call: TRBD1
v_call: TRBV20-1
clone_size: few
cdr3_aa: CSASRDRGTFNTEAFF
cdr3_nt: TGCAGTGCGAGCCGGGACAGGGGTACCTTCAACACTGAAGCTTTCTTT

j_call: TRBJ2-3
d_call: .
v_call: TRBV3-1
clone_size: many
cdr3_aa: CASSHNGLLTDTQYF
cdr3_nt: TGTGCCAGCAGCCACAATGGACTACTCACAGATACGCAGTATTTT

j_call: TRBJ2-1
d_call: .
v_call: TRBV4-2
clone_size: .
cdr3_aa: CASSHGAGASYNEQFF
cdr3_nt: TGTGCCAGCAGCCACGGGGCGGGGGCCTCCTACAATGAGCAGTTCTTC

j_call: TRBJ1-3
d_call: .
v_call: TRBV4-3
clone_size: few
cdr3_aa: CASSQDGQSSGNTIYF
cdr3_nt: TGCGCCAGCAGCCAAGATGGACAGAGCTCTGGAAACACCATATATTTT

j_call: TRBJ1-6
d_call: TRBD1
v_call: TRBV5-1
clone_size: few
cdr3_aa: CASSRDDRGDYNSPLHF
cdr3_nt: TGCGCCAGCAGCCGAGACGACAGGGGGGACTATAATTCACCCCTCCACTTT

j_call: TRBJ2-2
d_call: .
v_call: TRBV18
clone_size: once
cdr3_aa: CASSRSSIANTGELFF
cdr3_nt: TGTGCCAGCTCACGTTCTAGTATCGCGAACACCGGGGAGCTGTTTTTT

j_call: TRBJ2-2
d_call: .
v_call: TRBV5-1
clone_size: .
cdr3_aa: CASSFSGGSDGELFF
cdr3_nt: TGCGCCAGCAGCTTCTCAGGGGGGTCTGACGGGGAGCTGTTTTTT

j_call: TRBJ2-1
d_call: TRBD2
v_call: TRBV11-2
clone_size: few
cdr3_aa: CASSAGLAANEQFF
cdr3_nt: TGTGCCAGCAGCGCCGGACTAGCCGCTAATGAGCAGTTCTTC

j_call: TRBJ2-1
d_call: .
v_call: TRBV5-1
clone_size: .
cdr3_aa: CASSLPGTFNEQFF
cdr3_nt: TGCGCCAGCAGCCTTCCCGGGACTTTCAATGAGCAGTTCTTC

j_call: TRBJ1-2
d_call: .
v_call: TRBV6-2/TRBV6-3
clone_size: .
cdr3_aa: CASSYPRGPYGYTF
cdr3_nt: TGTGCCAGCAGTTACCCAAGGGGACCGTATGGCTACACCTTC

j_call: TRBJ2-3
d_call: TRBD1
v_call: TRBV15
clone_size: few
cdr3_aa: CATSRVDRGKDTQYF
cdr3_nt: TGTGCCACCAGCAGAGTTGACAGGGGTAAAGATACGCAGTATTTT

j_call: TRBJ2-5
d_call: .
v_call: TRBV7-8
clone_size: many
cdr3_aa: CASSLGGPFQETQYF
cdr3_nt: TGTGCCAGCAGCTTGGGGGGCCCCTTTCAAGAGACCCAGTACTTC

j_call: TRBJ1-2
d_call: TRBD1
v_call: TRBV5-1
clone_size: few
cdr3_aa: CASRETQGAYGYTF
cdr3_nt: TGCGCCAGCAGGGAGACACAGGGGGCATATGGCTACACCTTC

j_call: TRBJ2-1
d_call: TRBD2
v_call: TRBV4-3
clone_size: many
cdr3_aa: CASSHMGEREGREQFF
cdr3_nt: TGCGCCAGCAGCCATATGGGGGAGCGGGAGGGCCGCGAGCAGTTCTTC

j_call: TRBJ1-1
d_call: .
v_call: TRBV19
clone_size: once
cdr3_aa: CASSIDFRQLNTEAFF
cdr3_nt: TGTGCCAGTAGTATAGATTTTCGGCAGTTGAACACTGAAGCTTTCTTT

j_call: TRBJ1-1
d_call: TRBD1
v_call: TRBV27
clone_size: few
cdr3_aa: CASSLGDRPNTEAFF
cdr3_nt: TGTGCCAGCAGTTTAGGGGACAGGCCGAACACTGAAGCTTTCTTT

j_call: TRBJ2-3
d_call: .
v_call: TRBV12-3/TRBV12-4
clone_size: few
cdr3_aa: CASGVGALSTDTQYF
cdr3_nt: TGTGCCAGCGGAGTGGGGGCCCTAAGCACAGATACGCAGTATTTT

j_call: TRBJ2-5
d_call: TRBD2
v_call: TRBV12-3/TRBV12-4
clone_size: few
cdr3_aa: CASSRKGLAGSNNETQYF
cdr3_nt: TGTGCCAGCAGTCGAAAGGGACTAGCGGGAAGTAACAACGAGACCCAGTACTTC

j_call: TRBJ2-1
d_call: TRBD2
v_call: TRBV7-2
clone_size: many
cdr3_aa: CASSLLGPSGRNEQFF
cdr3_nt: TGTGCCAGCAGCTTACTGGGCCCTAGCGGAAGGAATGAGCAGTTCTTC

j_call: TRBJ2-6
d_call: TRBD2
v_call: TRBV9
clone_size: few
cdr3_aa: CASSPTLTSTSAGANVLTF
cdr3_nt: TGTGCCAGCAGCCCAACCTTGACTAGCACTTCAGCTGGGGCCAACGTCCTGACTTTC

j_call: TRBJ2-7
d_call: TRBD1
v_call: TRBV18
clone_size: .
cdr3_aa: CASSPVTTGTGVYEQYF
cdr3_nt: TGTGCCAGCTCACCCGTTACAACCGGGACAGGGGTCTACGAGCAGTACTTC

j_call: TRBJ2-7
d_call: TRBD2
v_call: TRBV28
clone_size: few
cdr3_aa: CASSQGLAGANEQYF
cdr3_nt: TGTGCCAGCAGCCAAGGACTAGCGGGCGCCAACGAGCAGTACTTC

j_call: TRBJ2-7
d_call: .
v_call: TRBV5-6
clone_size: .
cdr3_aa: CASSLTRTTYEQYF
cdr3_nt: TGTGCCAGCAGCTTGACCCGGACGACCTACGAGCAGTACTTC

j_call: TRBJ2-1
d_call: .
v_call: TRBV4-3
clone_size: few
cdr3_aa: CASSQDGRKTAYNEQFF
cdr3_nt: TGCGCCAGCAGCCAAGATGGGCGGAAGACAGCCTACAATGAGCAGTTCTTC

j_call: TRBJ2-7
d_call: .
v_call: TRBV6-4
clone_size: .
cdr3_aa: CAQPSGSRATYEQYF
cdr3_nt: TGTGCGCAGCCGTCAGGCTCTCGAGCTACCTACGAGCAGTACTTC

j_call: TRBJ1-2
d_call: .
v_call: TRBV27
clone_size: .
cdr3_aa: CASRPVGGGGHGYTF
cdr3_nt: TGTGCCAGCAGGCCAGTAGGTGGGGGAGGCCATGGCTACACCTTC

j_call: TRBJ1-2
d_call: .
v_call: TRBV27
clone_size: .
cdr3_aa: CATTRQGSYGYTF
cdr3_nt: TGTGCCACGACCCGGCAGGGGAGTTATGGCTACACCTTC

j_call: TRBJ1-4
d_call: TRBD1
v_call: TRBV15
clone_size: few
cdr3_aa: CATSRDRSNEKLFF
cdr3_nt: TGTGCCACCAGCAGGGACAGGTCTAATGAAAAACTGTTTTTT

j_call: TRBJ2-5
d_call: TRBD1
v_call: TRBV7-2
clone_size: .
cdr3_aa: CASSAGPGQQYF
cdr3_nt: TGTGCCAGCAGCGCCGGACCGGGACAGCAGTACTTC

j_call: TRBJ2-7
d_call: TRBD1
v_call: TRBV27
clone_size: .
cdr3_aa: CASSVQTGGEQYF
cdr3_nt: TGTGCCAGCAGTGTACAAACAGGGGGCGAGCAGTACTTC

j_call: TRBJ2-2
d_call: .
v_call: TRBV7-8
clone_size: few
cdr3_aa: CASRPPGTGELFF
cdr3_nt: TGTGCCAGCAGGCCGCCGGGCACCGGGGAGCTGTTTTTT

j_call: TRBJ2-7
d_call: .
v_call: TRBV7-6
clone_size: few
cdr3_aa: CASSLARGRGDYEQYF
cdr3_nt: TGTGCCAGCAGCTTAGCGCGGGGCAGGGGAGACTACGAGCAGTACTTC